Presented here are 17 T cell receptor beta chains from one specimen sequenced in a study of CD8+CD57+ T cells in acquired aplastic anemia. The patients chosen for sequencing had shown expansion of CD8+CD57+ cells (detected by flow cytometry). Genomic DNA constituted the template upon which TCR beta VDJ and CDR3 profiling was performed. TCRdb re-called the reads with MiXCR, one entry per CDR3 protein. The sample records 150,000 to 200,000 distinct CDR3 sequences, roughly 43% being singletons. Sequences were obtained from sorted CD4+, CD8+, or CD8+CD57+ T cells (not recorded which) from PBMCs. These receptors came from a human donor with aplastic anemia.

The chain combines TRBV9 with TRBJ2-3, with no clear D. The CDR3 runs to 15 residues. Per germline, CDR1 SGDLS and CDR2 YYNGEE. The V and J ends lost 0 bases and 0 bases respectively, with 8 bases between them. The CDR3 reads CASSVVGRSTDTQYF. The CDR3 region has the DNA TGTGCCAGCAGCGTAGTTGGACGGAGCACAGATACGCAGTATTTT.

In nucleotides, the CDR3 is TGTGCCAGCAGGATCGGGACTAGCGGGGGGCCGGGTACGTCCTACGAGCAGTACTTC. Protein sequence: CASRIGTSGGPGTSYEQYF. The chain uses TRBV11-2 and TRBJ2-7; TRBD2 matches 15 bases. With V trimmed by 6 bases and J by 1 base, 13 bases remained unmatched. Germline assignment: CDR1 SGHAT and CDR2 FQNNGV. CDR3 length: 19 amino acids.

The chain employs TRBV20-1 and TRBJ1-4; D remains unclear. The CDR3 length is 12 residues. In germline, CDR1 is DFQATT, CDR2 SNEGSKA (reference sequence). V lost 8 bases, J lost 2 bases, and 9 bases lay in between. The CDR3 reads CSLSVTNEKLFF. Written as DNA, the CDR3 is TGCAGTCTAAGTGTGACTAATGAAAAACTGTTTTTT.

Concerning this clonotype itself: An end of the junction does not agree with germline; a read error may underlie this. The chain joins TRBV7-3 to TRBJ1-6; D is undetermined. Germline-derived CDR1 and CDR2 are SGHTA and FQGTGA. CDR3 size: 8 residues. Here the CDR3 reads CASSLTGF. The CDR3, as DNA: TGTGCCAGCAGCTTAACAGGGTTT.

Notes on this clonotype: A much larger clone sits a single nucleotide away, making a read error possible. The chain joins TRBV5-4 to TRBJ1-4, with 10 bases that match TRBD1. The CDR3 contains 14 residues. Germline values: CDR1 SGHNT, CDR2 YYREEE (reference sequence). The CDR3: CASSVGTGDEKLCF. For the CDR3, the DNA is TGTGCCAGCAGCGTCGGGACAGGGGATGAAAAACTGTGTTTT. Supplemented by reference TRBV5-4 and TRBJ1-4, the full variable domain reads ETGVTQSPTHLIKTRGQQVTLRCSSQSGHNTVSWYQQALGQGPQFIFQYYREEENGRGNFPPRFSGLQFPNYSSELNVNALELDDSALYLCASSVGTGDEKLCFGSGTQLSVL.

Details on this clonotype: The junction departs from the called germline gene at one end, perhaps through a read error. The rearrangement joins TRBV30 to TRBJ2-3, with 7 positions matching TRBD2. The CDR3 is 16 amino acids. Per germline, CDR1 GTSNPN and CDR2 SVGIG (reference sequence). The CDR3 loop is CSWSVPSGDSTDTQYF. The CDR3 region has the DNA TGTTCCTGGAGTGTACCCAGCGGGGACAGCACAGATACGCAGTATTTT.

This clonotype appeared a few times. The rearrangement links TRBV3-1 to TRBJ2-3; D gene uncertain. The CDR3 has 15 residues. Between the trimmed V and J ends, which lost 3 bases and 1 base, there was a span of 11 bases. CDR1 and CDR2 from the germline V gene are LGHDT and YNNKEL (reference sequence). CDR3 in DNA: TGTGCCAGCAGCCACAGGAGAACACGCACAGATACGCAGTATTTT. Amino acids: CASSHRRTRTDTQYF.

On this clonotype: With a much larger clone just one base away, this may be a read error. This chain joins TRBV5-8 and TRBJ1-1; D might be TRBD1 (6 bases). CDR1 and CDR2 from the germline V gene are SGHTS and YDEGEE. The CDR3 contains 17 residues. The germline V and J ends were trimmed by 6 bases and 4 bases, with 25 bases remaining between them. The CDR3 loop is CASNPLGGRGRRTEAFF. CDR3 nucleotide sequence: TGTGCCAGCAATCCACTGGGGGGGCGGGGGAGACGCACTGAAGCTTTCTTT.

This clonotype came up many times. The rearrangement joins TRBV2 to TRBJ2-3; D remains unclear. Germline V gives CDR1 SNHLY, CDR2 FYNNEI. The CDR3 length is 14 residues. The V end lost 4 bases, the J end lost 2 bases, and 10 bases lay between the germline ends. The DNA of the CDR3 is TGTGCCAGCAGTGCGGCGTCCCCCACAGATACGCAGTATTTT. As protein: CASSAASPTDTQYF. The variable domain in full, with the rest retrieved from reference TRBV2 and TRBJ2-3, is EPEVTQTPSHQVTQMGQEVILRCVPISNHLYFYWYRQILGQKVEFLVSFYNNEISEKSEIFDDQFSVERPDGSNFTLKIRSTKLEDSAMYFCASSAASPTDTQYFGPGTRLTVL.

This clonotype has a count of ten or more. The chain employs TRBV20-1 and TRBJ1-2; D unresolved. Germline V lookup: CDR1 DFQATT, CDR2 SNEGSKA (reference sequence). Trimming cost V 5 bases and J 0 bases, with 10 bases left between them. This CDR3 region has 13 residues. This chain's CDR3 is CSASDGSNYGYTF. CDR3 in DNA: TGCAGTGCTTCGGACGGGTCTAACTATGGCTACACCTTC.

This clonotype was counted at least ten times. The rearrangement joins TRBV19 to TRBJ2-2; possible D gene TRBD2, 5 bases. Germline CDR1 is LNHDA and CDR2 is SQIVND (reference sequence). The CDR3 spans 15 residues. V dropped 0 bases and J dropped 8 bases, with 13 bases sitting between them. CDR3 protein: CASSIDHSGWGELFF. The CDR3 bases are TGTGCCAGTAGTATAGATCATTCGGGATGGGGGGAGCTGTTTTTT.

This clonotype was found many times. The J gene is TRBJ2-1, the V gene TRBV6-4; a possible D gene is TRBD2 (7 bases). Germline V CDR1 and CDR2: MRHNA, SNTAGT. The CDR3 has 12 residues. The ends were cut back, 8 bases at V and 5 bases at J, with 10 bases in the middle. CDR3 residues: CASGGDNNEQFF. The CDR3 DNA is TGTGCCAGCGGGGGGGACAACAATGAGCAGTTCTTC.

This chain connects TRBV2 to TRBJ2-2; unclear D gene. Germline CDR1 and CDR2: SNHLY and FYNNEI. V was trimmed by 6 bases and J by 6 bases, leaving 5 bases between them. CDR3 length: 11 amino acids. CDR3 residues: CASRTAGELFF. The CDR3 bases are TGTGCCAGCAGGACTGCCGGGGAGCTGTTTTTT.

Here the CDR3 DNA reads TGTGCCAGCAGGGCGGGTCTGTCGGCAGATACGCAGTATTTT. This gives the protein CASRAGLSADTQYF. This chain links TRBV7-9 with TRBJ2-3; D is perhaps TRBD2 (5 bases). CDR1 and CDR2 from the germline V gene are SEHNR and FQNEAQ (reference sequence). V lost 6 bases, J lost 4 bases, and 14 bases lay in between. The CDR3 runs to 14 residues.

This clonotype was recorded many times. The rearrangement uses TRBV5-1 and TRBJ2-3; 9 bases match TRBD1. Unmatched junction bases numbered 3, after V lost 0 bases and J lost 1 base. This CDR3 has 16 amino acids. The V gene's germline CDR1 is SGHRS and CDR2 YFSETQ. The CDR3 nucleotides read TGCGCCAGCAGCTTGGCGGACAGGGGACGCACAGATACGCAGTATTTT. This encodes CASSLADRGRTDTQYF.

The chain links TRBV7-2 to TRBJ2-1, with 7 bases matching TRBD1. The CDR3 spans 16 residues. Germline CDR1 and CDR2: SGHTA and FQGNSA. V lost 6 bases, J lost 0 bases, and 8 bases stayed unmatched. CDR3 sequence: CASRLKGAASYNEQFF. CDR3 nucleotides: TGTGCCAGCAGGTTAAAGGGGGCTGCCTCCTACAATGAGCAGTTCTTC. Full variable domain (outside the CDR3, taken from reference TRBV7-2 and TRBJ2-1): GAGVSQSPSNKVTEKGKDVELRCDPISGHTALYWYRQSLGQGLEFLIYFQGNSAPDKSGLPSDRFSAERTGGSVSTLTIQRTQQEDSAVYLCASRLKGAASYNEQFFGPGTRLTVL.

V and J are TRBV2 and TRBJ1-2; D is perhaps TRBD1 (5 bases). Germline CDR1 SNHLY, CDR2 FYNNEI. This CDR3 is built from 14 residues. Trimming removed 3 bases at V and 6 bases at J, with 14 bases between. CDR3 region: CASSDLGGADGYTF. Here the CDR3 DNA reads TGTGCCAGCAGTGATCTTGGAGGGGCGGATGGCTACACCTTC.